The 26 T cell receptor beta chains presented below share a single source sample, sequenced in a study of beta chain features in type 1 diabetes. Study-wide results and limits: Across all four CD4+ subsets, people with type 1 diabetes showed modestly shorter TCRB CDR3s.

Antigens for these TCRs are unknown. The authors reverse transcribed all of the isolated RNA, so sequencing captured expressed TCRB transcripts. Clones were sequenced by immunoSEQ multiplex PCR, and TCRdb holds only the in-frame ones, with some missing. The sample consists of approximately 250,000 clones, approximately 25% of them appearing once. The sample was naive CD4+ T cells from blood. The source of these receptors is a woman aged 25 to 39 with type 1 diabetes.

This chain joins TRBV29-1 and TRBJ1-5, with TRBD1 as a possible D gene (5 bases). Trimming cost V 4 bases and J 2 bases, with 9 bases left between them. CDR1 is SQVTM, CDR2 ANQGSEA, per germline. This CDR3 comprises 13 residues. The CDR3: CSVASGRNQPQHF. The CDR3 nucleotides are TGCAGCGTTGCGTCAGGGCGCAATCAGCCCCAGCATTTT.

The chain recombines TRBV5-1 with TRBJ2-7, with D uncertain. Trimming took off 3 bases at V and 3 bases at J, with 4 bases between the two ends. CDR3 length: 11 amino acids. Germline CDR1 reads SGHRS; CDR2 reads YFSETQ. CDR3 residues: CASSSFYEQYF. CDR3 DNA sequence: TGCGCCAGCAGCTCTTTCTACGAGCAGTACTTC.

The chain couples TRBV2 to TRBJ2-5, with D perhaps matching TRBD1 (6 bases). CDR1 is SNHLY, CDR2 FYNNEI, per germline. The CDR3 is 14 amino acids. V shed 2 bases and J shed 2 bases, with 9 bases lying between them. In DNA form, the CDR3 reads TGTGCCAGCAGTGAACTCAGGGGACAAGAGACCCAGTACTTC. Amino acids: CASSELRGQETQYF.

This chain joins TRBV30 and TRBJ1-4, with 8 bases matching TRBD1. V dropped 5 bases and J dropped 5; count of bases not matched to a gene: 4. The CDR3 loop spans 13 amino acids. The germline V gene has CDR1 GTSNPN and CDR2 SVGIG (reference sequence). This CDR3 reads CAWWTGTNEKLFF. The CDR3, as DNA: TGTGCCTGGTGGACAGGGACGAATGAAAAACTGTTTTTT.

This clone was seen a handful of times. The genes are TRBV29-1 and TRBJ2-1; the match to TRBD2 covers 10 bases. Germline values: CDR1 SQVTM, CDR2 ANQGSEA. The CDR3 consists of 14 residues. V lost 8 bases and J lost 3; bases outside the gene matches: 7. The chain's CDR3 is CSLNPSGSYNEQFF. CDR3 nucleotides: TGCAGCTTGAACCCTAGCGGGAGCTACAATGAGCAGTTCTTC.

V gene TRBV6-5 combines with J gene TRBJ2-1, with a weak D call TRBD2 (6 bases). The CDR3 runs 14 residues. V gave up 7 bases and J gave up 2 bases, with 12 bases separating them. Germline V CDR1 and CDR2: MNHEY, SVGAGI. DNA of the CDR3: TGTGCCAGCAAGGCGGGGATAGCCTACAATGAGCAGTTCTTC. Protein product: CASKAGIAYNEQFF.

The chain is built from TRBV20-1 and TRBJ2-7; tentative D call: TRBD1 (5 bases). CDR1 and CDR2 (germline): DFQATT, SNEGSKA (reference sequence). The CDR3 contains 11 residues. The V end was cut by 6 bases, the J end by 6 bases, with 12 bases between. The CDR3, as DNA: TGCAGTGCCTGGGGCCTCTCCGAGCAGTACTTC. As protein: CSAWGLSEQYF.

This clone showed up just a few times. The gene calls are TRBV4-1 and TRBJ2-1, with 7 bases lining up with TRBD2. CDR1 is MGHRA, CDR2 YSYEKL, per germline. The CDR3 is made up of 16 amino acids. J gave up 5 bases and V 1 base, and 8 bases lay outside the gene matches. The CDR3 DNA sequence: TGCGCCAGCAGCCAAGTCTCTGGCGGGAGCGACAATGAGCAGTTCTTC. Residues: CASSQVSGGSDNEQFF.

This clone was counted only a few times. The rearrangement links TRBV5-1 to TRBJ2-4, with 11 bases identical to TRBD2. Unmatched junction bases numbered 5, after V lost 3 bases and J lost 0 bases. This CDR3 contains 17 residues. The germline gives CDR1 SGHRS, CDR2 YFSETQ. The CDR3: CASSSLAGGLAKNIQYF. The CDR3 coding sequence is TGCGCCAGCAGCTCTTTAGCGGGAGGGCTAGCCAAAAACATTCAGTACTTC.

V usage is TRBV7-8 and J usage is TRBJ1-2; D perhaps matches TRBD1 (5 bases). Germline CDR1 and CDR2: SGHVS and FQNEAQ. The ends were cut back, 0 bases at V and 4 bases at J, with 6 bases in the middle. This CDR3 has 13 amino acids. CDR3 sequence reads: CASSLAQGYGYTF. In DNA form, the CDR3 reads TGTGCCAGCAGCTTAGCTCAGGGCTATGGCTACACCTTC.

Comment on this clone: Other DNA sequences in this specimen translate into the identical CDR3. V gene TRBV7-9 combines with J gene TRBJ1-5; possibly TRBD1 for D (5 bases). The CDR3 contains 14 residues. Trimming left V 1 base short and J 1 base short, with 5 bases between. Germline V lookup: CDR1 SEHNR, CDR2 FQNEAQ (reference sequence). The CDR3 DNA is TGTGCCAGCAGCTTAGGACAGAGCAATCAGCCCCAGCATTTT. Its translation is CASSLGQSNQPQHF.

This clone has just a few counts. The chain joins TRBV7-9 to TRBJ2-2; 7 bases align to TRBD2. Losses at the gene ends were 1 base for V and 7 bases for J; bases not matched to a gene: 3. This CDR3 is built from 14 residues. The V gene's germline CDR1 is SEHNR and CDR2 FQNEAQ (reference sequence). CDR3 amino acids: CASSLGRGSGELFF. CDR3 sequence (DNA): TGTGCCAGCAGCTTAGGTCGCGGGAGCGGGGAGCTGTTTTTT.

This clone was observed a handful of times. V and J are TRBV10-3 and TRBJ2-7; TRBD2 matches at 7 bases. The ends lost 6 bases at V and 5 bases at J; junction bases unmatched: 7. The germline V gene has CDR1 ENHRY and CDR2 SYGVKD. This CDR3 has 13 residues. The CDR3 protein is CAIRKASGDEQYF. Here the CDR3 DNA reads TGTGCCATCAGAAAGGCTAGCGGAGACGAGCAGTACTTC.

This clone was counted between two and nine times. This rearrangement joins TRBV27 to TRBJ2-3; the match to TRBD1 covers 11 bases. Germline V lookup: CDR1 MNHEY, CDR2 SMNVEV (reference sequence). This CDR3 has 17 amino acids. J lost 8 bases, V lost 4 bases, and 14 bases had no gene match. CDR3 bases: TGTGCCAGCAGTTCAGTCCGGACAGGGGGCGATTACGGTACGCAGTATTTT. Translating it yields CASSSVRTGGDYGTQYF.

V usage is TRBV5-4 and J usage is TRBJ2-5, with 8 bases matching TRBD1. The CDR3 runs to 15 residues. CDR1 is SGHNT, CDR2 YYREEE, per germline (reference sequence). V trimming: 3 bases; J trimming: 5 bases; junction bases outside the gene matches: 9. CDR3 sequence: CASSSSDRAGETQYF. The CDR3, as DNA: TGTGCCAGCAGCTCATCGGACAGGGCTGGGGAGACCCAGTACTTC.

The chain has TRBV6-1 and TRBJ2-7, with TRBD1 identical over 7 bases. CDR1 is MNHNS and CDR2 is SASEGT in the germline V gene. The CDR3 has 14 amino acids. With V trimmed by 1 base and J by 2 bases, 2 bases remained unmatched. The CDR3 loop reads CASSEGGQPYEQYF. CDR3 sequence (DNA): TGTGCCAGCAGTGAAGGGGGACAGCCCTACGAGCAGTACTTC.

The chain combines TRBV15 with TRBJ2-2, with a tentative D call TRBD1 (5 bases). The CDR3 length is 18 residues. Germline loops: CDR1 LNHNV, CDR2 YYDKDF (reference sequence). V gave up 0 bases and J gave up 3 bases, with 17 bases separating them. This chain's CDR3 is CATSRDQNTGSDTGELFF. The CDR3 coding sequence is TGTGCCACCAGCAGAGACCAAAATACAGGCTCAGACACCGGGGAGCTGTTTTTT.

This clone has a handful of counts. The V gene is TRBV30, the J gene TRBJ1-2; no firm D call. Germline assignment: CDR1 GTSNPN and CDR2 SVGIG (reference sequence). Trimming cost V 2 bases and J 8 bases, with 15 bases left between them. The CDR3 spans 13 residues. Here the CDR3 reads CAWSMTFSQGYTF. The CDR3 DNA sequence: TGTGCCTGGAGTATGACTTTCTCCCAGGGCTACACCTTC.

This clone was seen a few times. As DNA, the CDR3 is TGTGCTAGTGGTTTGTCACCGGAGAGCGACCGGTATTTT. Translation: CASGLSPESDRYF. The chain has TRBV12-5 and TRBJ2-3; D is unresolved. Germline CDR1 and CDR2: LGHNT and FRNRAP. Trimming shortened V by 2 bases and J by 14 bases, and 17 bases separated the two germline ends. This CDR3 has 13 amino acids.

This chain links TRBV29-1 with TRBJ2-7; TRBD1 matches at 7 bases. The CDR3 is 15 residues long. Unmatched junction bases numbered 10, after V lost 5 bases and J lost 0 bases. The germline gives CDR1 SQVTM, CDR2 ANQGSEA. The CDR3 DNA is TGCAGCGTTAACCAAGACCGGGACAGCTCCTACGAGCAGTACTTC. Amino acid sequence: CSVNQDRDSSYEQYF.

This clone was seen only a few times. This chain uses TRBV7-3 with TRBJ2-1, with D possibly being TRBD1 (5 bases). Germline-derived CDR1 and CDR2 are SGHTA and FQGTGA. The CDR3 extends over 15 amino acids. V was pared by 1 base and J by 1 base, with 8 bases between. CDR3 loop: CASSLNPGSYNEQFF. CDR3 DNA: TGTGCCAGCAGCTTAAATCCAGGGTCCTACAATGAGCAGTTCTTC. Supplemented by reference TRBV7-3 and TRBJ2-1, the full variable domain reads GAGVSQTPSNKVTEKGKYVELRCDPISGHTALYWYRQSLGQGPEFLIYFQGTGAADDSGLPNDRFFAVRPEGSVSTLKIQRTERGDSAVYLCASSLNPGSYNEQFFGPGTRLTVL.

The chain joins TRBV15 to TRBJ2-3; 7 positions match TRBD2. With 8 bases clipped from V and 2 bases from J, the junction kept 4 bases outside the gene matches. The germline V gene has CDR1 LNHNV and CDR2 YYDKDF (reference sequence). The CDR3 covers 13 residues. The CDR3 sequence: CATQAGYTDTQYF. The CDR3 DNA reads TGTGCCACCCAAGCGGGATACACAGATACGCAGTATTTT.

A word on this clone: Additional DNA sequences in this sample encode the identical CDR3. The rearrangement links TRBV5-1 to TRBJ2-7; TRBD1 aligns across 7 bases. Unmatched junction bases numbered 1, after V lost 0 bases and J lost 1 base. Germline CDR1 reads SGHRS; CDR2 reads YFSETQ. This CDR3 is 14 amino acids long. CDR3 sequence: CASSLGQGSYEQYF. The CDR3 region has the DNA TGCGCCAGCAGCTTGGGACAGGGTTCCTACGAGCAGTACTTC.

This clone was recorded a few times. The chain has TRBV6-5 and TRBJ1-2; TRBD1 aligns across 8 bases. Trimming at V came to 6 bases and at J to 4 bases, leaving 10 bases not matched to a gene. CDR1 and CDR2 (germline): MNHEY, SVGAGI. This CDR3 is 15 amino acids long. The CDR3 nucleotides are TGTGCCAGCAGCACCCTGGGACAGGATCTCTATGGCTACACCTTC. It codes for CASSTLGQDLYGYTF.

In its sample, this clone was seen a few times. The chain carries TRBV4-1 and TRBJ2-7; TRBD2 aligns across 9 bases. Germline V CDR1 and CDR2: MGHRA, YSYEKL. The ends lost 3 bases at V and 4 bases at J; junction bases unmatched: 7. The CDR3 is 15 amino acids. CDR3 loop: CASSQAPSGEYEQYF. For the CDR3, the DNA is TGCGCCAGCAGCCAGGCGCCTAGCGGGGAATACGAGCAGTACTTC.

The chain uses TRBV30 and TRBJ1-5; D not resolved. Germline V gene sequence: CDR1 GTSNPN, CDR2 SVGIG (reference sequence). Between the trimmed V and J ends, which lost 3 bases and 2 bases, there was a span of 14 bases. This CDR3 has 15 residues. The DNA for the CDR3 is TGTGCCTGGAGCGTCGCAGGTTGGGGCAATCAGCCCCAGCATTTT. This translates into CAWSVAGWGNQPQHF.